Below are 3 T cell receptor beta chains sequenced from a single sample in a study of blood T cell repertoires in COVID-19. The repertoire was sequenced with immunoSEQ multiplex PCR; TCRdb's copy has only in-frame clones and lacks some. The sample holds 360,000 or so clones; 85% to 90% are singletons and the top ten take roughly 6.8%. Input material: peripheral blood. These receptors all stem from a man aged 18 to 30 with active or convalescent COVID-19.

The V call is TRBV9, the J call TRBJ1-2, with 9 positions matching TRBD1. With V trimmed by 3 bases and J by 5 bases, 14 bases remained unmatched. In germline, CDR1 is SGDLS, CDR2 YYNGEE. The CDR3 sequence is 17 residues long. DNA for the CDR3: TGTGCCAGCAGCGCCCACCCCCAACAGGGGGCGGGATATGGCTACACCTTC. Translating it yields CASSAHPQQGAGYGYTF. Complete variable domain (other parts from reference TRBV9 and TRBJ1-2): DSGVTQTPKHLITATGQRVTLRCSPRSGDLSVYWYQQSLDQGLQFLIQYYNGEERAKGNILERFSAQQFPDLHSELNLSSLELGDSALYFCASSAHPQQGAGYGYTFGSGTRLTVV.

The chain joins TRBV19 to TRBJ2-7; 9 bases align to TRBD2. Trimming at V came to 1 base and at J to 5 bases, leaving 6 bases not matched to a gene. This CDR3 has 15 amino acids. Per germline, CDR1 LNHDA and CDR2 SQIVND (reference sequence). Here the CDR3 DNA reads TGTGCCAGTAGTATAGTCCCTAGCGGGACCAACGAGCAGTACTTC. Amino acid sequence: CASSIVPSGTNEQYF.

A word on this clone: This sample includes further DNA sequences coding for the same CDR3. The CDR3 loop reads CASSLTGGSSYNEQFF. The CDR3 DNA sequence: TGTGCCAGCAGCTTAACTGGGGGGAGCTCCTACAATGAGCAGTTCTTC. V gene TRBV7-2 combines with J gene TRBJ2-1; D perhaps matches TRBD2 (6 bases). Trimming took off 2 bases at V and 0 bases at J, with 11 bases between the two ends. CDR1 SGHTA and CDR2 FQGNSA come from the germline V gene. The CDR3 runs to 16 residues.